Each of the 6 T cell receptor beta chains below was sequenced from the same sample in a study of blood T cell repertoires in COVID-19. Sequencing used immunoSEQ multiplex PCR; TCRdb keeps in-frame clones, though not all of them. The sample lists some 100,000 clones; approximately 88% were seen once. Sequencing input: peripheral blood. The receptor source for this set is a woman in her fifties or sixties with acute or convalescent COVID-19.

V and J are TRBV10-2 and TRBJ2-2; a possible D gene is TRBD1 (5 bases). CDR3 length: 13 amino acids. Trimming stripped 4 bases from V and 7 bases from J, with 10 bases between. Germline-derived CDR1 and CDR2 are WSHSY and SAAADI. CDR3 nucleotides: TGCGCCAGCAGTGTGACAGAGATCGGGGAGCTGTTTTTT. Its translation: CASSVTEIGELFF.

The rearrangement links TRBV24-1 to TRBJ2-5, with TRBD2 matching 10 bases. Germline lookup yields CDR1 KGHDR and CDR2 SFDVKD. Trimming took 2 bases from V and 4 from J; bases not matched to a gene: 9. The CDR3 has 17 amino acids. The CDR3 protein is CATSDWASGSELETQYF. The CDR3 nucleotides are TGTGCCACCAGTGATTGGGCTAGCGGGAGCGAATTAGAGACCCAGTACTTC.

This chain connects TRBV9 to TRBJ2-1; 11 bases match TRBD2. The length of the CDR3 is 16 residues. Per the germline V gene, CDR1 is SGDLS and CDR2 is YYNGEE. Trimming cost V 0 bases and J 4 bases; bases outside gene matches: 3. CDR3 nucleotide sequence: TGTGCCAGCAGCGTAGACGGGACTAGCGGTTACAATGAGCAGTTCTTC. Protein sequence: CASSVDGTSGYNEQFF.

The CDR3 loop reads CASSQSSSGEQFF. In DNA, the CDR3 is TGCGCCAGCAGCCAATCCTCCAGCGGGGAGCAGTTCTTC. The V and J genes are TRBV5-1 and TRBJ2-1; D perhaps matches TRBD2 (6 bases). The V end was cut by 4 bases, the J end by 10 bases, with 15 bases between. This CDR3 spans 13 amino acids. The germline V gene has CDR1 SGHRS and CDR2 YFSETQ.

This clone was seen only a few times. J is TRBJ2-1 and V is TRBV7-9, with D hard to call. Germline V CDR1 and CDR2: SEHNR, FQNEAQ (reference sequence). This CDR3 contains 12 residues. V was pared by 8 bases and J by 11 bases, with 16 bases between. CDR3 region: CASAPSRAQQFF. The CDR3 nucleotides read TGTGCCAGCGCCCCCTCTAGAGCACAGCAGTTCTTC.

This clone appeared a single time. This CDR3 is CASSVGQGGQPQHF. In DNA, the CDR3 is TGCGCCAGCAGCGTAGGACAGGGGGGTCAGCCCCAGCATTTT. The V gene is TRBV5-1, the J gene TRBJ1-5; 10 nucleotides line up with TRBD1. V lost 4 bases, J lost 6 bases, and 4 bases stayed unmatched. Per the germline V gene, CDR1 is SGHRS and CDR2 is YFSETQ. The CDR3 runs 14 residues.